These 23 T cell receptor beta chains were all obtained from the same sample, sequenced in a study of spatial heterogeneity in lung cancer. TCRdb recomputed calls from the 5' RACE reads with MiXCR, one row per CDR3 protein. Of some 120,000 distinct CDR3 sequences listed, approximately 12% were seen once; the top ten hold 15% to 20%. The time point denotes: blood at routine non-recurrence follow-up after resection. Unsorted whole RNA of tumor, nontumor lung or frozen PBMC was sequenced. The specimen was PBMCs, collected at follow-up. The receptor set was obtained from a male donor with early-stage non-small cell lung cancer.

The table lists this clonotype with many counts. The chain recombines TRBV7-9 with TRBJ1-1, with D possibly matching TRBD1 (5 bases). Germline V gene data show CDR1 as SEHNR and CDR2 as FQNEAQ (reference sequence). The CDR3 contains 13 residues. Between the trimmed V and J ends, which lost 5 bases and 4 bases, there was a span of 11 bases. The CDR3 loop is CASSLDRGTEAFF. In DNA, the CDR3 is TGTGCCAGCAGCCTCGACAGAGGCACTGAAGCTTTCTTT.

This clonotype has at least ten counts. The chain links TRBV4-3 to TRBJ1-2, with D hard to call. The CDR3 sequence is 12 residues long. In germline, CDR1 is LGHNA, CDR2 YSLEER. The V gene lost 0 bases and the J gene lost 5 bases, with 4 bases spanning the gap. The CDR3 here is CASSQDGYGYTF. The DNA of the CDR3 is TGCGCCAGCAGCCAAGACGGGTATGGCTACACCTTC.

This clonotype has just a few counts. CDR3 sequence reads: CASSLGQGEKLFF. CDR3 nucleotides: TGCGCCAGCAGCCTCGGCCAGGGAGAAAAACTGTTTTTT. V is TRBV4-1 and J is TRBJ1-4; tentative D call: TRBD1 (5 bases). The CDR3 extends over 13 amino acids. V was shortened by 4 bases and J by 8 bases, with 11 bases between the two germline ends. Germline CDR1 and CDR2: MGHRA and YSYEKL.

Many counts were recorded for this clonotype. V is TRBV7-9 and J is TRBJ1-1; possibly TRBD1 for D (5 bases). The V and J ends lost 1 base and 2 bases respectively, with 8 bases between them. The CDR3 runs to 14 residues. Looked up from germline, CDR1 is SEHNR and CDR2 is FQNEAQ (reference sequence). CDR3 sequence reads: CASSLGGINTEAFF. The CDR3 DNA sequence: TGTGCCAGCAGCTTAGGGGGGATCAACACTGAAGCTTTCTTT.

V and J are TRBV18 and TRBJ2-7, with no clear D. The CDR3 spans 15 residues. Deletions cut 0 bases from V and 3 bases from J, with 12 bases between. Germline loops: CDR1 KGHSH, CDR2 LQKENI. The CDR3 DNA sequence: TGTGCCAGCTCACCACCGACGAGATCCTACTACGAGCAGTACTTC. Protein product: CASSPPTRSYYEQYF. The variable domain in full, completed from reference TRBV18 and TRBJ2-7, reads NAGVMQNPRHLVRRRGQEARLRCSPMKGHSHVYWYRQLPEEGLKFMVYLQKENIIDESGMPKERFSAEFPKEGPSILRIQQVVRGDSAAYFCASSPPTRSYYEQYFGPGTRLTVT.

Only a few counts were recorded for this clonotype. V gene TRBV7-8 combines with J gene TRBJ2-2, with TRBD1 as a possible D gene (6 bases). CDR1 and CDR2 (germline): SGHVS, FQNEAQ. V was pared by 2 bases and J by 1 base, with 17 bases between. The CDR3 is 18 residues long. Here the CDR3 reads CASSLPATGTRNTGELFF. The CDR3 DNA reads TGTGCCAGCAGCTTACCGGCGACTGGGACAAGGAACACCGGGGAGCTGTTTTTT. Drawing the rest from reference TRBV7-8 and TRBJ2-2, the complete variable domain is GAGVSQSPRYKVAKRGQDVALRCDPISGHVSLFWYQQALGQGPEFLTYFQNEAQLDKSGLPSDRFFAERPEGSVSTLKIQRTQQEDSAVYLCASSLPATGTRNTGELFFGEGSRLTVL.

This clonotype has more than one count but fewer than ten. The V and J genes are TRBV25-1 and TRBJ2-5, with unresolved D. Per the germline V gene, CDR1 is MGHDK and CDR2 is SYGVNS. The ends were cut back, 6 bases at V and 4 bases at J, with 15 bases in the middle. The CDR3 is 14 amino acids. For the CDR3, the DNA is TGTGCCAGCAGCCCTCTCTTAGTTGGAGAGACCCAGTACTTC. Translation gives CASSPLLVGETQYF.

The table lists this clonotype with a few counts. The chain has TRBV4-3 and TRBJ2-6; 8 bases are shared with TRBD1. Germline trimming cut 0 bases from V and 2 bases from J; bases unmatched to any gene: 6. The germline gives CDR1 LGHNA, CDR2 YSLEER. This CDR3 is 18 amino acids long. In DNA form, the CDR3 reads TGCGCCAGCAGCCAAGATTTCAGGGGGCTCGCTGGGGCCAACGTCCTGACTTTC. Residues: CASSQDFRGLAGANVLTF.

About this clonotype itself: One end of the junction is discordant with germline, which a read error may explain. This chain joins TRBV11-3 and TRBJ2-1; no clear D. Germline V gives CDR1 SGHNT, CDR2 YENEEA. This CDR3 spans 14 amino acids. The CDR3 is CASSLDGSHNEQFF. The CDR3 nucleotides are TGTGCCAGCAGCTTAGACGGCTCCCACAATGAGCAGTTCTTC.

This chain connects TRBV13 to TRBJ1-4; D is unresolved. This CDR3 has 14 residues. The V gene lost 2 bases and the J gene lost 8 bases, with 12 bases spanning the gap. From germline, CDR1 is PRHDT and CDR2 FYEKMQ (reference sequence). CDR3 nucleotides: TGTGCCAGCAGCTTACGTCACGTCAAGGAAAAACTGTTTTTT. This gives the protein CASSLRHVKEKLFF.

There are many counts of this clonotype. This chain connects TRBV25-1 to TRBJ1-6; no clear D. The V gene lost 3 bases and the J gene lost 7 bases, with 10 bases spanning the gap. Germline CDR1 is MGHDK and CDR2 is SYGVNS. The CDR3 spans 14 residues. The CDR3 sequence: CASSEYLGNSPLHF. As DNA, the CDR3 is TGTGCCAGCAGTGAGTACCTGGGGAATTCACCCCTCCACTTT. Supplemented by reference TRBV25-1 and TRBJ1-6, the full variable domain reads EADIYQTPRYLVIGTGKKITLECSQTMGHDKMYWYQQDPGMELHLIHYSYGVNSTEKGDLSSESTVSRIRTEHFPLTLESARPSHTSQYLCASSEYLGNSPLHFGNGTRLTVT.

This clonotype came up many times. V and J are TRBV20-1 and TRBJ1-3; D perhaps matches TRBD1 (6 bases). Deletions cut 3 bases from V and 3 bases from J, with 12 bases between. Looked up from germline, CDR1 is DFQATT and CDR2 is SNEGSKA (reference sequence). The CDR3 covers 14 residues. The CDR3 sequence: CSASQGSSGNTIYF. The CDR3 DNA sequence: TGCAGTGCTAGCCAGGGGTCTAGTGGAAACACCATATATTTT.

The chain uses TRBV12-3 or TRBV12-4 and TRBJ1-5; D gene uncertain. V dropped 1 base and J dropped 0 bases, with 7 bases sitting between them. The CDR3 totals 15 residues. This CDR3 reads CASSLGLDSNQPQHF. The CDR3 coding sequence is TGTGCCAGCAGTTTAGGTTTAGATAGCAATCAGCCCCAGCATTTT.

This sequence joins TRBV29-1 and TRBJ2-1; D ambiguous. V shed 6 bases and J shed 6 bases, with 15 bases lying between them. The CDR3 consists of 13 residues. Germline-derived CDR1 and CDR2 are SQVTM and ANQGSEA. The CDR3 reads CSVSIRVGNEQFF. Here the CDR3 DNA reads TGCAGCGTATCCATTCGAGTGGGCAATGAGCAGTTCTTC.

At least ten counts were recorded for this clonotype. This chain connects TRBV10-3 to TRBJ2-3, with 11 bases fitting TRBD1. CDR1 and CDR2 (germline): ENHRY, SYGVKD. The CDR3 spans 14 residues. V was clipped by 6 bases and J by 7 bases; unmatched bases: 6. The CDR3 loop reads CAISGGQGVNTQYF. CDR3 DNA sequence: TGTGCCATCAGCGGGGGACAGGGGGTAAATACGCAGTATTTT.

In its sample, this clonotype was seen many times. CDR3 in DNA: TGCAGCGTTGGACACAATGAGCAGTTCTTC. This gives the protein CSVGHNEQFF. The rearrangement links TRBV29-1 to TRBJ2-1; no reliable D call. Trimming shortened V by 4 bases and J by 5 bases, and 3 bases separated the two germline ends. The CDR3 covers 10 residues. Germline loops: CDR1 SQVTM, CDR2 ANQGSEA.

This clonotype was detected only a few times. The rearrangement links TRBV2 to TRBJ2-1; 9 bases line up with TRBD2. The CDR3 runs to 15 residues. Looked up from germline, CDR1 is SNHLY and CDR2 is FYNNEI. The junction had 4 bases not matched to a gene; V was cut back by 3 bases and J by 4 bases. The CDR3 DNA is TGTGCCAGCAGTGAGACAGCGGGGGGTTACAATGAGCAGTTCTTC. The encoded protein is CASSETAGGYNEQFF.

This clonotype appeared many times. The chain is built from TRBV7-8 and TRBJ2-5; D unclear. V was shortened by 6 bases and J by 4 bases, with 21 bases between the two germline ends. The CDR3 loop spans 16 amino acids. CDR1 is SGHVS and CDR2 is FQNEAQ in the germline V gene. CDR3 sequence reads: CASRSNSDTPRETQYF. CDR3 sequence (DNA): TGTGCCAGCAGGTCAAACTCCGACACCCCCAGAGAGACCCAGTACTTC.

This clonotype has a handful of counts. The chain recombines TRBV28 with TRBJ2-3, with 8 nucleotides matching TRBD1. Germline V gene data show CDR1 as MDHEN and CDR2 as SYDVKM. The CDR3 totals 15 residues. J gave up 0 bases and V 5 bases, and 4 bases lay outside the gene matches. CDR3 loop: CASSRTGTSTDTQYF. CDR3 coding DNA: TGTGCCAGCAGTCGGACAGGGACTAGCACAGATACGCAGTATTTT.

CDR3 DNA: TGTGCCAGTAGAGGAGGCGGGACAGGGGCCTACGAGCAGTACTTC. This encodes CASRGGGTGAYEQYF. The rearrangement joins TRBV19 to TRBJ2-7; 10 nucleotides align to TRBD1. The CDR3 has 15 amino acids. In germline, CDR1 is LNHDA, CDR2 SQIVND (reference sequence). V shed 6 bases, J shed 2 bases, and the junction held 7 bases outside the gene matches.

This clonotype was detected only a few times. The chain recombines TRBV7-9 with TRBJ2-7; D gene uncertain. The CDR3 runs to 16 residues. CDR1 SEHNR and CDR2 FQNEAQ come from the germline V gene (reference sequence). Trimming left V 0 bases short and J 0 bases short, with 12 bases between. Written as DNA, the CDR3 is TGTGCCAGCAGCTTAGCTAAGGGTATCCTCTCCTACGAGCAGTACTTC. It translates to CASSLAKGILSYEQYF.

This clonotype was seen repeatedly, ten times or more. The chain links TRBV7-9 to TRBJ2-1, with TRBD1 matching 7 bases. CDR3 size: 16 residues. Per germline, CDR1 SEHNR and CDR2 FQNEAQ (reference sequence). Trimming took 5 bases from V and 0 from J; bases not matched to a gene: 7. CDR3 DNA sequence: TGTGCCAGCAGCAAGGACAGGATGAGCTCCTACAATGAGCAGTTCTTC. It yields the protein CASSKDRMSSYNEQFF.

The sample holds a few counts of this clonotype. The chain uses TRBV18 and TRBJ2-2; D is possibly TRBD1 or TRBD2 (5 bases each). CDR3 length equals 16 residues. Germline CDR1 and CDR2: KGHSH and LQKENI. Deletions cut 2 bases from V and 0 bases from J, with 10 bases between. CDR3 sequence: CASSPSGTPNTGELFF. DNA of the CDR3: TGTGCCAGCTCACCATCCGGGACGCCGAACACCGGGGAGCTGTTTTTT.